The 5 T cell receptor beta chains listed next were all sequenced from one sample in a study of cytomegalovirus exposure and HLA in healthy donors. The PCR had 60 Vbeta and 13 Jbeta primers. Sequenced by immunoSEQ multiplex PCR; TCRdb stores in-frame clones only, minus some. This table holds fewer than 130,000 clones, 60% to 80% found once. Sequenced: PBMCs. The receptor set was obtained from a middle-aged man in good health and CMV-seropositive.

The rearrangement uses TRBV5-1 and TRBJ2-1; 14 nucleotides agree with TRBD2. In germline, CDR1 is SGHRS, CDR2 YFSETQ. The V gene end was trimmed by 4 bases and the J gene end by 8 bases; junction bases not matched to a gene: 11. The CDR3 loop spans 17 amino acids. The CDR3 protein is CASSGGLAGVAPDEQFF. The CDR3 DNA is TGCGCCAGCAGCGGGGGACTAGCGGGAGTTGCTCCGGATGAGCAGTTCTTC. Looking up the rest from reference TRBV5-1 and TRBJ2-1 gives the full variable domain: KAGVTQTPRYLIKTRGQQVTLSCSPISGHRSVSWYQQTPGQGLQFLFEYFSETQRNKGNFPGRFSGRQFSNSRSEMNVSTLELGDSALYLCASSGGLAGVAPDEQFFGPGTRLTVL.

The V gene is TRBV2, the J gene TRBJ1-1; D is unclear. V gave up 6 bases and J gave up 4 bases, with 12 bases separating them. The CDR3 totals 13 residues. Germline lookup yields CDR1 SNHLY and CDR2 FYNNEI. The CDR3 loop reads CASSGSRGTEAFF. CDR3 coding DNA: TGTGCCAGCAGCGGGTCTCGGGGCACTGAAGCTTTCTTT.

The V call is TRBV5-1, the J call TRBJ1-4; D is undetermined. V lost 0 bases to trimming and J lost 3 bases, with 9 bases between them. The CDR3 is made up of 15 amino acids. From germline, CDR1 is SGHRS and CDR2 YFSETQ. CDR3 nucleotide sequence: TGCGCCAGCAGCTTGGGGGAGACCTCTAATGAAAAACTGTTTTTT. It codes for CASSLGETSNEKLFF.

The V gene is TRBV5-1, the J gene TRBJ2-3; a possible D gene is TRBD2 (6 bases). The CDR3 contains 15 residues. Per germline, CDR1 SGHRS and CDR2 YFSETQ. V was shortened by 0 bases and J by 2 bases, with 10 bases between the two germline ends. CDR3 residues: CASSLDSRDTDTQYF. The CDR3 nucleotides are TGCGCCAGCAGCTTGGACTCGCGGGACACAGATACGCAGTATTTT. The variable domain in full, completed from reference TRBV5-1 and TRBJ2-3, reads KAGVTQTPRYLIKTRGQQVTLSCSPISGHRSVSWYQQTPGQGLQFLFEYFSETQRNKGNFPGRFSGRQFSNSRSEMNVSTLELGDSALYLCASSLDSRDTDTQYFGPGTRLTVL.

The CDR3 loop reads CARSPDRVSNQPQHF. CDR3 nucleotide sequence: TGTGCCAGAAGCCCTGACAGGGTTAGCAATCAGCCCCAGCATTTT. This chain connects TRBV5-3 to TRBJ1-5; TRBD1 aligns across 7 bases. TRBV5-3 is an ORF, with its function uncertain. With V trimmed by 4 bases and J by 0 bases, 4 bases remained unmatched. The CDR3 runs to 15 residues.